The present entry profiles one T cell receptor beta chain with its context. Its antigen is unknown. Germline CDR1 and CDR2: ENHRY and SYGVKD. The CDR3 is made up of 15 amino acids. Losses at the gene ends were 9 bases for V and 0 bases for J; bases not matched to a gene: 2. This record comes from a study of OX40 agonist ivuxolimab in advanced cancers. General study findings and limits: Expanded clones were, on average, more numerous among CD8+ T cells than CD4+.

Generated by immunoSEQ multiplex PCR, the TCRdb table keeps only in-frame clones and is missing some. The sample records about 27,000 clones, roughly four fifths being singletons. The material was CD4+ or CD8+ T cells sorted from blood, obtained in a trial of the OX40 agonist ivuxolimab. The rearrangement joins TRBV10-3 to TRBJ2-1, with 13 bases identical to TRBD2. The receptor was isolated from an adult with an advanced solid tumor such as melanoma, head and neck, liver or kidney cancer. The CDR3 protein is CAIRTSGSSYNEQFF. The DNA of the CDR3 is TGTGCCATAAGGACTAGCGGGAGCTCCTACAATGAGCAGTTCTTC.